This T cell receptor beta chain was documented in a study of blood T cell repertoires in COVID-19. The wider study: Whether acute or convalescent, the COVID-19 samples came from the United States, Italy and Spain. PBMCs, B-cell-depleted T cells, or T cells were the source of the cDNA or gDNA that made up the material.

Source study methods: Estimates of nucleated cell counts were drawn from the amplification of reference gene primers. TCRdb's copy holds only in-frame clones and misses some; the assay was immunoSEQ multiplex PCR. The V and J calls and the clone size are those of that table, but D and trimming were determined from the DNA. The repertoire holds under 350,000 clones, with 89% as singletons. The origin of this receptor is a man aged 45-65 years with acute or convalescent COVID-19. Sequencing was done on a sample of peripheral blood.

The CDR3 DNA is TGCGCCAGCAGTGAGTCGAGCGGGGGGGCAGTTGAGCAGTTCTTC. This gives the protein CASSESSGGAVEQFF. The chain carries TRBV10-2 and TRBJ2-1; 10 bases agree with TRBD2. This CDR3 is 15 amino acids long. Trimming took 0 bases from V and 9 from J; bases not matched to a gene: 5. Germline loops: CDR1 WSHSY, CDR2 SAAADI.